This T cell receptor beta chain was identified in a study of shared clonotypes between healthy human individuals. The overall study: Researchers drew samples from a couple of women and a few men aged 18 to 49.

The table lists this clone with a count of one. Antigen: not known. Per the germline V gene, CDR1 is SNHLY and CDR2 is FYNNEI. V lost 7 bases to trimming and J lost 2 bases, with 9 bases between them. The CDR3 runs to 13 residues. Whole-study findings and limits: It was the non-shared clonotypes that had lower generation probabilities than clonotypes shared by all four donors. There were few donors, and this limited the genetic and exposure-history diversity represented.

The repertoire was sequenced with immunoSEQ multiplex PCR; TCRdb's copy has only in-frame clones and lacks some. The sample lists about 510,000 clones, about 95% occurring once. The sequenced material came from naive CD4+ T cells sorted from blood. The subset was: CD45RA+ positively selected. This chain links TRBV2 with TRBJ1-5; possibly TRBD1 for D (5 bases). The TCR originated in a woman aged 30 to 39 in good health. The CDR3 DNA sequence: TGTGCCAGCACGATGGGGGGCAATCAGCCCCAGCATTTT. It specifies CASTMGGNQPQHF. The full variable domain, in which reference TRBV2 and TRBJ1-5 provide the parts outside the CDR3, is EPEVTQTPSHQVTQMGQEVILRCVPISNHLYFYWYRQILGQKVEFLVSFYNNEISEKSEIFDDQFSVERPDGSNFTLKIRSTKLEDSAMYFCASTMGGNQPQHFGDGTRLSIL.